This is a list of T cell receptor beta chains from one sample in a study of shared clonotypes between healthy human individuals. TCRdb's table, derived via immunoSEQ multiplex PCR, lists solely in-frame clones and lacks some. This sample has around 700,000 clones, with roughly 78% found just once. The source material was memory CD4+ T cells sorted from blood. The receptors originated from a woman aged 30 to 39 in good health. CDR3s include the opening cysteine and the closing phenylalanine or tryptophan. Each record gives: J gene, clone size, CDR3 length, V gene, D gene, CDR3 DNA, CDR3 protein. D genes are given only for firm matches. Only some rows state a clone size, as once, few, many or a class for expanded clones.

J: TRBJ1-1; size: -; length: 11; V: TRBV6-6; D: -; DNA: TGTGCCAGCGTCATGAACACTGAAGCTTTCTTT; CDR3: CASVMNTEAFF
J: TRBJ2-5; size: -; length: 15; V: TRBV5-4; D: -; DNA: TGTGCCAGCAGCTTGTGGGGAAAGATGTCAGAGACCCAGTACTTC; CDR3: CASSLWGKMSETQYF
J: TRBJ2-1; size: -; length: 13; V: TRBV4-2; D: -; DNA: TGTGCCAGCAGCCAAGACTCAGAGAGTGAGCAGTTCTTC; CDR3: CASSQDSESEQFF
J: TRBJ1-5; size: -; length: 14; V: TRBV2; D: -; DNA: TGTGCCAGCACGGGGCCATATAGCAATCAGCCCCAGCATTTT; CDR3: CASTGPYSNQPQHF
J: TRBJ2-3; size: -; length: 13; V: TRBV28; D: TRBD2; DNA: TGTGCCAGCAGGTTGGGGACTAGGCATACGCAGTATTTT; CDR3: CASRLGTRHTQYF
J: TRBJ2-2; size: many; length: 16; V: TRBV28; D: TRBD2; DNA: TGTGCCAGCAGTTCAAGCGGGAGCGCGAACACCGGGGAGCTGTTTTTT; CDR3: CASSSSGSANTGELFF
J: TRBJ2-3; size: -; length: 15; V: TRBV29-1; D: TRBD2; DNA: TGCAGCGGGGAGAGATTAGCGGGAGGGCCAAATACGCAGTATTTT; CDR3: CSGERLAGGPNTQYF
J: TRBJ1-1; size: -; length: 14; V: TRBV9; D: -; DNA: TGTGCCAGCAGCGTAGAACAGATAAACACTGAAGCTTTCTTT; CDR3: CASSVEQINTEAFF
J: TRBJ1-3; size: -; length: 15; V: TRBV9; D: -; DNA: TGTGCCAGCAGCGTAGTAGCGAGCTCTGGAAACACCATATATTTT; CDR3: CASSVVASSGNTIYF
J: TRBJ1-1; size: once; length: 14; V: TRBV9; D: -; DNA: TGTGCCAGCAGCGTAGGCATGGGGAACACTGAAGCTTTCTTT; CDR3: CASSVGMGNTEAFF
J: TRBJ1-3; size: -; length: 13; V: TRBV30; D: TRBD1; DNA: TGTGCCTGGAACAGGGGGCCTGGAAACACCATATATTTT; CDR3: CAWNRGPGNTIYF
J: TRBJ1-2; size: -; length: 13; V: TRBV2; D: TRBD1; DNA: TGTGCCAGCATCCAGGGGGCGCCTAGTGGCTACACCTTC; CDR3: CASIQGAPSGYTF
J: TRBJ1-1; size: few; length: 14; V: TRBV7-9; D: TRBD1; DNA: TGTGCCAGCAGCTTTTGGACAGGGGGCACTGAAGCTTTCTTT; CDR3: CASSFWTGGTEAFF
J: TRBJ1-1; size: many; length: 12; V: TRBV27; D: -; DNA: TGTGCCAGCAAAAGAGAACGGGGTGAAGCTTTCTTT; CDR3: CASKRERGEAFF
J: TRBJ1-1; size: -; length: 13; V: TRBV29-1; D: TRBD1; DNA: TGCAGCGCCAGGACAGGTTTGAACACTGAAGCTTTCTTT; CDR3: CSARTGLNTEAFF
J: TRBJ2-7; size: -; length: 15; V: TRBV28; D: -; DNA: TGTGCCAGCAGTTTAGGGGGCGGTACCTCCTACGAGCAGTACTTC; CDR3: CASSLGGGTSYEQYF
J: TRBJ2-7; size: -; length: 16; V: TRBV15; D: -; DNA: TGTGCCACCAGCAGAGATTTAGGGAACGCGGGATACGAGCAGTACTTC; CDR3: CATSRDLGNAGYEQYF
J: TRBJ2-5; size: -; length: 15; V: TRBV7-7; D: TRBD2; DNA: TGTGCCAGCAGCTTATCGGCGGGAGGTCAAGAGACCCAGTACTTC; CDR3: CASSLSAGGQETQYF
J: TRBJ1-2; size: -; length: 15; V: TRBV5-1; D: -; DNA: TGCGCCAGCAGCCTGCAACCGGGACAACAATATGGCTACACCTTC; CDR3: CASSLQPGQQYGYTF
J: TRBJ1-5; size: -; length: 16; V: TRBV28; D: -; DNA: TGTGCCAGCAGTCCCAGCCCAGGGAGAAGCAATCAGCCCCAGCATTTT; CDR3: CASSPSPGRSNQPQHF
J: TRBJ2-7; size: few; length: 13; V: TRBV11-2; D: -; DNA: TGTGCCAGCAGCTTAGTCAGAGGCGGCGAGCAGTACTTC; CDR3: CASSLVRGGEQYF
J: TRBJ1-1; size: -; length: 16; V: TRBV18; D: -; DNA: TGTGCCAGCTCACCACGCTCGGGGGGGATGAACACTGAAGCTTTCTTT; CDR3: CASSPRSGGMNTEAFF
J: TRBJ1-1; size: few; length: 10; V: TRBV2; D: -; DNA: TGTGCCAGCGGTCGACGGCAAGCTTTCTTT; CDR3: CASGRRQAFF
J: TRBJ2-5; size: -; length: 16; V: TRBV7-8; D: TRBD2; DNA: TGTGCCAGCAGCGGGAAGGGACTAGCGGGTCAAGAGACCCAGTACTTC; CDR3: CASSGKGLAGQETQYF
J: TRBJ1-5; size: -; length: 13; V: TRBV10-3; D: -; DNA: TGTGCCATCAGTGGGCAATCCTCACAGCCCCAGCATTTT; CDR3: CAISGQSSQPQHF
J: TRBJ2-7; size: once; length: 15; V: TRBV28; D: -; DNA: TGTGCCAGCCACCCAGGGGGGACGGGCTCCTACGAGCAGTACTTC; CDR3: CASHPGGTGSYEQYF
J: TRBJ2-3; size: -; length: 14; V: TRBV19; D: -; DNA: TGTGCCAGTAGTATCTGGGGACCCCGGGATACGCAGTATTTT; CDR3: CASSIWGPRDTQYF
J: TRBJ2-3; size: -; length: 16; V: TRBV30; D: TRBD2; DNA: TGTGCCTGGAGTGCACTAGCGATAGACGGCACAGATACGCAGTATTTT; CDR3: CAWSALAIDGTDTQYF
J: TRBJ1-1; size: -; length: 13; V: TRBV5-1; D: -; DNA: TGCGCCAGCAGGGCCGGGACCGAGATTAAAGCTTTCTTT; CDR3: CASRAGTEIKAFF
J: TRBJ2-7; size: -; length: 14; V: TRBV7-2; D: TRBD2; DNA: TGTGCCAGCAGCTTAGGCGGGAGGGTTTACGAGCAGTACTTC; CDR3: CASSLGGRVYEQYF
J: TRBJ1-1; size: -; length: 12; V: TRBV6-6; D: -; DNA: TGTGCCAGCAGTGATATCATCGGCGAAGCTTTCTTT; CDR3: CASSDIIGEAFF
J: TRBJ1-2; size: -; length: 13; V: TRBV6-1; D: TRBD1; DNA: TGTGCCAGCAGGACAGGGGCCTCCTATGGCTACACCTTC; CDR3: CASRTGASYGYTF
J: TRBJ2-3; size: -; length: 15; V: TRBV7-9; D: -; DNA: TGTGCCAGCAGCTTAGATCTTACTAGCACAGATACGCAGTATTTT; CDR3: CASSLDLTSTDTQYF
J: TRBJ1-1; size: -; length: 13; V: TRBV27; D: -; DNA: TGTGCCAGCAGTTTACTACAGGGCGTTGAAGCTTTCTTT; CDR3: CASSLLQGVEAFF
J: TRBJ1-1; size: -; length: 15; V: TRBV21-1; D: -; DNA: TGTGCCAGCAGCATGGGAAGTGGGCTCGACACTGAAGCTTTCTTT; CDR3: CASSMGSGLDTEAFF
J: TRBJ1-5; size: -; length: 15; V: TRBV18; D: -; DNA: TGTGCCAGCTCACGGGACACCATTAGCAATCAGCCCCAGCATTTT; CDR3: CASSRDTISNQPQHF
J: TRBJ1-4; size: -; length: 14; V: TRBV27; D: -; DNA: TGTGCCAGCAGTTTACAGGCAACTAATGAAAAACTGTTTTTT; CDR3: CASSLQATNEKLFF
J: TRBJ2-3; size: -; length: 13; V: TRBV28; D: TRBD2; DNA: TGTGCCAGCCTTAGCGGGGTCACAGATACGCAGTATTTT; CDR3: CASLSGVTDTQYF
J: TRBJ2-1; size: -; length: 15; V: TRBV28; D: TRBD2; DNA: TGTGCCAGCCTACCCCAGACTAGCGGTAGCAATGAGCAGTTCTTC; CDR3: CASLPQTSGSNEQFF
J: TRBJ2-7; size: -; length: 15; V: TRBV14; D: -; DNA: TGTGCCAGCAGTCGCAGGCTCGGATTGACCTACGAGCAGTACTTC; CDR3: CASSRRLGLTYEQYF
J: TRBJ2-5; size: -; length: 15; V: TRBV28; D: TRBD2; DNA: TGTGCCAGCAGTCCACATAGCGGGAGAAGAGAGACCCAGTACTTC; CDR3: CASSPHSGRRETQYF
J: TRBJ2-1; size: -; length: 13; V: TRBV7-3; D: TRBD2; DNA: TGTGCCAGCAGCATAGGACTAGACAATGAGCAGTTCTTC; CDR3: CASSIGLDNEQFF
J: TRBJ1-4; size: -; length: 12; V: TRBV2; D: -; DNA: TGTGCCAGCAGTTGGGGGCGGGAAAAACTGTTTTTT; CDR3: CASSWGREKLFF
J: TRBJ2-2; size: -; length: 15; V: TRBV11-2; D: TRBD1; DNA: TGTGCCAGCCCCTTAGACAGGGTAAACACCGGGGAGCTGTTTTTT; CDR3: CASPLDRVNTGELFF
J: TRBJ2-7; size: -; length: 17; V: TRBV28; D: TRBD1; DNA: TGTGCCACTCACCCCCAAATGGGCCAGGGGGTATCCTACGAGCAGTACTTC; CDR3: CATHPQMGQGVSYEQYF
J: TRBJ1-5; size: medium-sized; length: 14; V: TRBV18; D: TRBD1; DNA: TGTGCCAGCTCTCAAGACAGGGTTCGACAGCCCCAGCATTTT; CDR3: CASSQDRVRQPQHF
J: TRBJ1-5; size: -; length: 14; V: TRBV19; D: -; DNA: TGTGCCAGTAGTCCCAGACAGCACAATCAGCCCCAGCATTTT; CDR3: CASSPRQHNQPQHF
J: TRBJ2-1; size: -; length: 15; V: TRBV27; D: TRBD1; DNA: TGTGCCAGCAGCCTTACAGGGGGATCCTACAATGAGCAGTTCTTC; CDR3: CASSLTGGSYNEQFF
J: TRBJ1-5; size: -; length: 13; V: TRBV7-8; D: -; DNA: TGTGCCAGCAGCCAGCAGGGTCTAGGGGCCCAGCATTTT; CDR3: CASSQQGLGAQHF
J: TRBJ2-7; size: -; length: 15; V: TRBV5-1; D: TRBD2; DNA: TGCGCCAGCAGCTTGGGTTCTAGCGGGAGCTACGAGCAGTACTTC; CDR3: CASSLGSSGSYEQYF
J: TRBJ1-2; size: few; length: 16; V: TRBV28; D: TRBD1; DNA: TGTGCCAGCAGCCCTCAGTTGGCAGGGGGGGGCTATGGCTACACCTTC; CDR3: CASSPQLAGGGYGYTF
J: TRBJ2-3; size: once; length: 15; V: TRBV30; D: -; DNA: TGTGCCTGGAGTGCGTTCCAGATTGGCACAGATACGCAGTATTTT; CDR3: CAWSAFQIGTDTQYF